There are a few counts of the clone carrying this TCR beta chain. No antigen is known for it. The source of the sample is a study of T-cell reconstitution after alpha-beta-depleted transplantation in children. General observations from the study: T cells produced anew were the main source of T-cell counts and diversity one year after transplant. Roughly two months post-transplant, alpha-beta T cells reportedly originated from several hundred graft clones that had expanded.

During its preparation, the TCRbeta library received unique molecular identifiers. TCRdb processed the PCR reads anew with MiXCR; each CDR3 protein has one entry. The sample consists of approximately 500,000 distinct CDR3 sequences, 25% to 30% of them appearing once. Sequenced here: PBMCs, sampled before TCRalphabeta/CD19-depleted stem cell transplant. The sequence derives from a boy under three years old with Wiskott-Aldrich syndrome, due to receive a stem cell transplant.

For the CDR3, the DNA is TGCGCCAGCAGCAGGACCCATGGCGGGAGCTCGCCGAATGAGCAGTTCTTC. Amino acid sequence: CASSRTHGGSSPNEQFF. The rearrangement joins TRBV5-1 to TRBJ2-1, with TRBD2 matching 7 bases. The CDR3 contains 17 residues. Germline V CDR1 and CDR2: SGHRS, YFSETQ. The V gene end was trimmed by 4 bases and the J gene end by 7 bases; junction bases not matched to a gene: 17.